This TCR beta chain was recovered during a study of blood T cell repertoires in COVID-19 (dated by TCRdb to between 2020 and 2021). The study in broad terms: Samples covering the acute and convalescent phases of COVID-19 were provided by collaborators in the United States, Italy and Spain. The material from the prospective study consisted of cDNA or gDNA derived from T cells, B-cell-depleted T cells, or PBMCs. Subjects who had been exposed to COVID-19, were actively infected with it, or had recovered from it provided the deeply sampled blood TCRbeta repertoires that made up the dataset. The repertoires were made available in a free public database intended to serve as a resource for research on the immune response to SARS-CoV-2. The samples were drawn from two sources: the first 160 participants of the ongoing ImmuneRACE study, and about 1,300 subjects contributed by 6 global collaborators. The sample metadata nearly always contained a de-identified subject ID, COVID-19 status, age in years and sex. Where available, HLA class I and class II types were obtained from metadata supplied by the sample provider rather than from assay-based typing. The study at large found these results: How much clinical and demographic metadata was included differed by source and by participant, and the metadata was provided uncurated.

TCRbeta CDR3 regions were amplified from genomic DNA by means of the immunoSEQ Assay, a bias-controlled multiplex PCR. Concerning the study's data processing: Within the assay, amplification of reference gene primers was used to estimate how many nucleated cells each sample contained. Sequence reads were collapsed and filtered to measure the absolute abundance of every unique TCRbeta CDR3 rearrangement. Productive Simpson clonality was computed per sample as the square root of Simpson's diversity index over productive rearrangements. The source is immuneACCESS, and TCRdb retained only in-frame sequences with V and J called. Part of the clones is not carried over; for the studies checked, unresolved V genes explain less than half of this, and the remainder is unexplained. V and J calls and clone size are copied from that table; D and trimming were computed from the DNA. A total of about 460,000 clones appear in this sample, roughly nine tenths of them only once. Jointly, the top ten make up more than 7.5% of the sample.

In the prospective study, participants were about 18 to 95 years old, resided in about two dozen geographic areas of the United States, and were enrolled through a virtual design. In the prospective study, participants were assigned to cohorts based on the clinical history participants reported in a screening survey and a study questionnaire. Recovered participants in ImmuneRACE Cohort 3 were defined by two consecutive negative NP/OP PCR tests, clearance by a healthcare professional, or resolution of symptoms. Mobile phlebotomists in the prospective study collected whole blood, serum and a nasopharyngeal or oropharyngeal swab from every participant. Participants in the prospective study had the option to provide additional blood draws and questionnaires over a 2-month period. Blood samples from the prospective study were shipped frozen or at room temperature prior to DNA extraction. Comments on this clone: Its antigen is still unknown. The junction departs from the called germline gene at one end, perhaps through a read error.

The sequenced sample consisted of PBMCs or T cells enriched from blood (not recorded which). The origin of this receptor is a woman aged 60-75 years who had recovered from COVID-19.

The DNA sequence reads TGTGCCAGCACCTTGGGTGGGGCGGACACTGAAGCTTTCTTT. Translated, it reads CASTLGGADTEAFF. The rearrangement combines TRBV5-4 with TRBJ1-1, and the D gene may be TRBD1, 5 bases matching. Via the germline V gene (reference sequence), CDR1 is SGHNT and CDR2 YYREEE. From its cysteine to its phenylalanine, the CDR3 spans 14 amino acids. The only DNA kept is the CDR3, 42 bases in frame from the first base.